The sequence of this TCR beta chain was determined in a study of CD4 T cells in relation to SARS-CoV-2 and coronaviruses (dated by TCRdb to 2020 to 2023). Some background on the complete study: A median age of roughly 39 years, with a range of 21 to 72 years, was recorded for the full convalescent cohort of 12 to 13 patients. Of the approximately 12 convalescent patients, 8 were male and 4 were female, and two of the subjects were Hispanic. Patient-derived lymphoblastoid cell lines were used to map the HLA restriction of shared crossreactive spike epitopes. At the level of individual TCR clonotypes, the study measured memory CD4+ T cell crossreactivity between SARS-CoV-2 spike protein and common cold coronavirus spike proteins. The Adaptive Biotechnologies TCR-sequencing kit was used for samples from a few pre-COVID donors and for the naive versus memory experiments, whereas the other data were Illumina-based. A different, Illumina-based TCR-beta assay was used to sequence expansion assays from other donors in the study. General conclusions and limits of the study: About 65% of donors had memory CD4+ clonotypes that crossrecognized SARS-CoV-2 and at least one common cold coronavirus spike. Pre-pandemic and post-infection samples were not both contributed by any donor, so tracing of the source of pre-existing responses was limited. Compared with monoreactive clones, crossreactive clones had significantly weaker SARS-CoV-2-driven expansion, a result consistent with antigenic imprinting. The study was limited by small numbers of patients and tested TCRs. Naive versus memory sequencing indicated the assay detects memory recall responses rather than primary responses primed during culture. Crossreactivity analysis centred on spike protein, so crossreactivity against other viral proteins was not assessed.

Naive and memory CD4+ T cells were separated from cryopreserved PBMCs through CD4 enrichment, which was followed by EasySep naive CD4+ T cell enrichment. Ficoll-Paque PLUS gradient centrifugation was used to isolate PBMCs from either whole blood or leukapheresis product. The PBMCs went either fresh into the expansion assay or into cryopreservation at -140 degrees C. The QIAamp Micro DNA Kit was used to extract genomic DNA from the CD4+ T cells. Uncultured naive and memory CD4+ T cell DNA received deep-resolution immunoSEQ TCR-beta sequencing. The authors processed their data as follows. During preprocessing, nonproductive sequences were discarded, as were any CDR3s that did not begin with C, did not end with F or W, or were shorter than 7 amino acids. Cultured and uncultured naive and memory CD4+ repertoires were searched for previously identified spike- and CEF-reactive CDR3s. CDR3 homology was quantified as pairwise Levenshtein distance, calculated with the stringdist R package after three terminal residues were trimmed from each end. TCRdb retrieved this table from immuneACCESS and kept in-frame rearrangements only. Not all clones are present; in checked studies, unresolved V genes account for under half, and no reason is known for the remainder. V and J calls plus clone size are reproduced from that table; the DNA served to infer D and trimming. This sample gives 37,000 or so clones in total; roughly 85% of them show up just once. Approximately 3.1% of the sample is taken by the ten largest.

The CDR3 contains 17 residues, cysteine and phenylalanine counted. Only the CDR3 portion is preserved as DNA: 51 bases, with reading frame beginning at the first base. Trimming leaves V shorter by 2 bases and J shorter by 6 bases, with the junction holding 9 bases beyond the gene matches. The germline V gene (reference sequence) sets CDR1 to LGHDT and CDR2 to YNNKEL. This clone has only one observation. The clone's antigen remains unknown. Within one base of it there is no much larger clone, and no base qualities were kept. Recombination linked TRBV3-1 (or the pseudogene TRBV3-2) to TRBJ2-4; TRBD2 lines up with 11 middle nucleotides. This TCR was sampled from an adult with COVID-19. What was sequenced was memory CD4+ T cells from PBMCs. Explained via the paper, the cell subset or site label denotes: memory (non-naive) CD4+ T cells. The DNA reads TGTGCCAGCAGCCAAAAGAGGGTGGGACTAGCGGTAAACATTCAGTACTTC. It specifies CASSQKRVGLAVNIQYF.